The sequence of this T cell receptor (beta chain) was determined in a study of identical twins. Study-level results: In monozygotic twins, models underestimated the sharing of out-of-frame TCR alpha.

The CDR3 loop spans 13 amino acids. V lost 0 bases to trimming and J lost 7 bases, with 7 bases between them. The germline gives CDR1 SGDLS, CDR2 YYNGEE. TCRdb redid the calling of the 5' RACE reads with MiXCR, one entry per CDR3 protein. Of around 250,000 distinct CDR3 sequences in the sample, around 7% were seen once. This clonotype was found a few times. As yet, its antigen is unknown. The sample also formed part of further work on yellow fever vaccine responses in identical twins. That paper states: A vaccine T cell response that seemed partly convergent and partly personalized was reported in twins.

The sample was memory (CD45RO+) T cells sorted from blood. The TCR was taken from a woman aged 18-29 years in good health. This chain joins TRBV9 and TRBJ2-2; D is unclear. The CDR3 reads CASSVGPDGELFF. In nucleotides, the CDR3 is TGTGCCAGCAGCGTAGGGCCAGACGGGGAGCTGTTTTTT. Complete variable domain (other parts from reference TRBV9 and TRBJ2-2): DSGVTQTPKHLITATGQRVTLRCSPRSGDLSVYWYQQSLDQGLQFLIQYYNGEERAKGNILERFSAQQFPDLHSELNLSSLELGDSALYFCASSVGPDGELFFGEGSRLTVL.